A selection of T cell receptor beta chains follows, all from one sample in a study of blood T cell repertoires in COVID-19. Only in-frame clones appear in the TCRdb table, and some are missing; sequencing was by immunoSEQ multiplex PCR. This sample carries about 340,000 clones, 75% to 90% of them seen once, and the ten largest clones take 7% to 7.5%. Material: peripheral blood. The origin of the receptors is a woman aged 60-75 years with COVID-19, enrolled during active disease. The CDR3 runs from the conserved cysteine through the conserved F or W. D genes are given only for firm matches. Rows may omit the clone size; those that give it use once, few, many or a size class.

j_gene: TRBJ2-3; d_gene: NA; v_gene: TRBV9; abundance: NA; CDR3nt: TGTGCCAGCAGCGTAGATCTGGCTAGCACAGATACGCAGTATTTT; CDR3aa: CASSVDLASTDTQYF
j_gene: TRBJ1-1; d_gene: TRBD1; v_gene: TRBV19; abundance: NA; CDR3nt: TGTGCCAGTACCCAGGGGGGCGGGAACACTGAAGCTTTCTTT; CDR3aa: CASTQGGGNTEAFF
j_gene: TRBJ2-5; d_gene: TRBD2; v_gene: TRBV10-3; abundance: NA; CDR3nt: TGTGCCATCAGTGAAAGAACTAGCGGGGCCCAGCTGGAGACCCAGTACTTC; CDR3aa: CAISERTSGAQLETQYF
j_gene: TRBJ1-1; d_gene: NA; v_gene: TRBV12-3/TRBV12-4; abundance: NA; CDR3nt: TGTGCCAGCAGTACCGGGACAAGTCCCGCTTTCTTT; CDR3aa: CASSTGTSPAFF
j_gene: TRBJ1-5; d_gene: NA; v_gene: TRBV29-1; abundance: NA; CDR3nt: TGCAGCGTTGTCTCTGGGGGGGAGCAGCCCCAGCATTTT; CDR3aa: CSVVSGGEQPQHF
j_gene: TRBJ1-1; d_gene: TRBD1; v_gene: TRBV6-2/TRBV6-3; abundance: NA; CDR3nt: TGTGCCAGCAGTTCAGGGGGGTCGAACACTGAAGCTTTCTTT; CDR3aa: CASSSGGSNTEAFF
j_gene: TRBJ1-2; d_gene: NA; v_gene: TRBV12-3/TRBV12-4; abundance: NA; CDR3nt: TGTGCCAGCAGTTCAACAGGGTTGGAGGGCTACACCTTC; CDR3aa: CASSSTGLEGYTF
j_gene: TRBJ1-6; d_gene: TRBD1; v_gene: TRBV11-2; abundance: NA; CDR3nt: TGTGCCAGCAGCCCCACCGGGACAGCCTCCTATAATTCACCCCTCCACTTT; CDR3aa: CASSPTGTASYNSPLHF
j_gene: TRBJ1-6; d_gene: TRBD1; v_gene: TRBV5-1; abundance: once; CDR3nt: TGCGCCAGCAGCCAACGGACAGGGACCCTTTGGTCACCCCTCCACTTT; CDR3aa: CASSQRTGTLWSPLHF
j_gene: TRBJ1-4; d_gene: NA; v_gene: TRBV9; abundance: NA; CDR3nt: TGTGCCAGCAGCGTGGCGCGGGGGAATGAAAAACTGTTTTTT; CDR3aa: CASSVARGNEKLFF
j_gene: TRBJ2-7; d_gene: TRBD1; v_gene: TRBV12-3/TRBV12-4; abundance: NA; CDR3nt: TGTGCCAGCAGTGAGGACAGGGGGTACGAGCAGTACTTC; CDR3aa: CASSEDRGYEQYF
j_gene: TRBJ1-3; d_gene: TRBD1; v_gene: TRBV5-6; abundance: NA; CDR3nt: TGTGCCAGCAGCTTGGGGACAGGGGGGGCCATATATTTT; CDR3aa: CASSLGTGGAIYF
j_gene: TRBJ2-7; d_gene: NA; v_gene: TRBV6-5; abundance: NA; CDR3nt: TGTGCCAGCAGGGGGGGGCCTCAACTTACCTACGAGCAGTACTTC; CDR3aa: CASRGGPQLTYEQYF
j_gene: TRBJ1-1; d_gene: NA; v_gene: TRBV9; abundance: once; CDR3nt: TGTGCCAGCAGCGTAGACAGTGACAACACTGAAGCTTTCTTT; CDR3aa: CASSVDSDNTEAFF
j_gene: TRBJ1-2; d_gene: NA; v_gene: TRBV27; abundance: few; CDR3nt: TGTGCCAGCAGTTTATCGTTGGCAGGGGACTATGGCTACACCTTC; CDR3aa: CASSLSLAGDYGYTF
j_gene: TRBJ2-1; d_gene: TRBD2; v_gene: TRBV29-1; abundance: NA; CDR3nt: TGCAGCGTTGCCTCCGGGACTAACTGGGGCAATGAGCAGTTCTTC; CDR3aa: CSVASGTNWGNEQFF
j_gene: TRBJ2-3; d_gene: NA; v_gene: TRBV12-3/TRBV12-4; abundance: NA; CDR3nt: TGTGCCAGCAGTGAGGGAGTAGGGCAGTATTTT; CDR3aa: CASSEGVGQYF
j_gene: TRBJ2-7; d_gene: NA; v_gene: TRBV9; abundance: NA; CDR3nt: TGTGCCAGCAGCGTAGGATGGGCAGGGCGGGAGCAGTACTTC; CDR3aa: CASSVGWAGREQYF
j_gene: TRBJ2-7; d_gene: NA; v_gene: TRBV20-1; abundance: NA; CDR3nt: TGCAGTGCTAGTGCCATTAACTACATAACGGTCGAGCAGTACTTC; CDR3aa: CSASAINYITVEQYF
j_gene: TRBJ1-2; d_gene: TRBD1; v_gene: TRBV5-5; abundance: NA; CDR3nt: TGTGCCAGCAGCCTCTCTTGGGGGGACAGTGGCTACACCTTC; CDR3aa: CASSLSWGDSGYTF
j_gene: TRBJ2-7; d_gene: TRBD1; v_gene: TRBV5-1; abundance: NA; CDR3nt: TGCGCCAGCAGCTTGGAGGGGACAGAGCTCTACGAGCAGTACTTC; CDR3aa: CASSLEGTELYEQYF
j_gene: TRBJ1-2; d_gene: NA; v_gene: TRBV11-2; abundance: NA; CDR3nt: TGTGCCAGCAGCCCATTATATAGCGCTGGCTACACCTTC; CDR3aa: CASSPLYSAGYTF
j_gene: TRBJ2-2; d_gene: TRBD2; v_gene: TRBV19; abundance: NA; CDR3nt: TGTGCCAGTAGTATAGCGGGGGGAACCGGGGAGCTGTTTTTT; CDR3aa: CASSIAGGTGELFF
j_gene: TRBJ1-2; d_gene: NA; v_gene: TRBV3-1/TRBV3-2; abundance: once; CDR3nt: TGTGCCAGCAGCCACTCCCGGGGGGCTGGCTACACCTTC; CDR3aa: CASSHSRGAGYTF
j_gene: TRBJ2-7; d_gene: TRBD2; v_gene: TRBV7-7; abundance: NA; CDR3nt: TGTGCCAGCAGCCCCGTCGGGGGGGAGGCCGCTAGGGCCTACGAGCAGTACTTC; CDR3aa: CASSPVGGEAARAYEQYF
j_gene: TRBJ1-2; d_gene: NA; v_gene: TRBV30; abundance: NA; CDR3nt: TGTGCCTGGAGTGTATTTCTCCTTGCGGGGAGTGGCTACACCTTC; CDR3aa: CAWSVFLLAGSGYTF
j_gene: TRBJ1-5; d_gene: NA; v_gene: TRBV6-7; abundance: once; CDR3nt: TGTGCCAGCAGTTCGTCCAGGACGGGGAGAGGCAATCAGCCCCAGCATTTT; CDR3aa: CASSSSRTGRGNQPQHF
j_gene: TRBJ1-6; d_gene: NA; v_gene: TRBV7-8; abundance: few; CDR3nt: TGTGCCAGCAGCCCACAGCCAGGGGTGAATTCACCCCTCCACTTT; CDR3aa: CASSPQPGVNSPLHF
j_gene: TRBJ1-1; d_gene: TRBD1; v_gene: TRBV9; abundance: NA; CDR3nt: TGTGCCAGCAGCGCCTCCTGGCAGGGGGGCGGAGGGAACACTGAAGCTTTCTTT; CDR3aa: CASSASWQGGGGNTEAFF
j_gene: TRBJ1-6; d_gene: NA; v_gene: TRBV19; abundance: NA; CDR3nt: TGTGCCAGTAGGTGGGGGAGGACCTATAATTCACCCCTCCACTTT; CDR3aa: CASRWGRTYNSPLHF
j_gene: TRBJ2-1; d_gene: NA; v_gene: TRBV2; abundance: NA; CDR3nt: TGTGCCAGCAGTGTCTTAAGGGCTCCGGGGAATGAGCAGTTCTTC; CDR3aa: CASSVLRAPGNEQFF
j_gene: TRBJ1-3; d_gene: TRBD1; v_gene: TRBV27; abundance: once; CDR3nt: TGTGCCAGCAGTATATCCTCAGGGACAGCCTCCATATATTTT; CDR3aa: CASSISSGTASIYF
j_gene: TRBJ1-5; d_gene: NA; v_gene: TRBV3-1/TRBV3-2; abundance: NA; CDR3nt: TGTGCCAGCAGCCAAGATCACGCGGAAACGCGGCCCCAGCATTTT; CDR3aa: CASSQDHAETRPQHF
j_gene: TRBJ1-3; d_gene: NA; v_gene: TRBV4-1; abundance: once; CDR3nt: TGCGCCAGCAGCCTTCGACAGGTCGCGGAAAACACCATATATTTT; CDR3aa: CASSLRQVAENTIYF
j_gene: TRBJ1-4; d_gene: TRBD1; v_gene: TRBV7-8; abundance: NA; CDR3nt: TGTGCCAGCCGTGGTTGGAGGGGGCAGAATGAAAAACTGTTTTTT; CDR3aa: CASRGWRGQNEKLFF
j_gene: TRBJ2-5; d_gene: TRBD2; v_gene: TRBV6-2/TRBV6-3; abundance: NA; CDR3nt: TGTGCCAGCAGTTACTCGATTAGGGTGGCTAGCGGGGGCCCCCAAGAGACCCAGTACTTC; CDR3aa: CASSYSIRVASGGPQETQYF
j_gene: TRBJ2-4; d_gene: NA; v_gene: TRBV19; abundance: NA; CDR3nt: TGTGCCAGTAGTCCCAGCCCTGGGACAACTAACAAGAACATTCAGTACTTC; CDR3aa: CASSPSPGTTNKNIQYF
j_gene: TRBJ2-5; d_gene: NA; v_gene: TRBV30; abundance: NA; CDR3nt: TGTGCCTGGAGTGTAAGCCGTACAGGTCTTCAAGAGACCCAGTACTTC; CDR3aa: CAWSVSRTGLQETQYF
j_gene: TRBJ1-2; d_gene: NA; v_gene: TRBV9; abundance: many; CDR3nt: TGTGCCAGCAGCAACACGCCAGGGGACTATGGCTACACCTTC; CDR3aa: CASSNTPGDYGYTF
j_gene: TRBJ1-4; d_gene: NA; v_gene: TRBV30; abundance: NA; CDR3nt: TGTGCCTGGAGTGTACTACGCGGGGGGCACGAAAAACTGTTTTTT; CDR3aa: CAWSVLRGGHEKLFF
j_gene: TRBJ1-5; d_gene: NA; v_gene: TRBV19; abundance: NA; CDR3nt: TGTGCCAGTAGTCCACGACTCAAAGATCAGCCCCAGCATTTT; CDR3aa: CASSPRLKDQPQHF
j_gene: TRBJ1-2; d_gene: NA; v_gene: TRBV20-1; abundance: NA; CDR3nt: TGCAGTGCTTGGAGCTATGGCTACACCTTC; CDR3aa: CSAWSYGYTF
j_gene: TRBJ2-1; d_gene: TRBD2; v_gene: TRBV5-1; abundance: NA; CDR3nt: TGCGCCAGCAGCGATCGGACTAGCGGGTACAATGAGCAGTTCTTC; CDR3aa: CASSDRTSGYNEQFF
j_gene: TRBJ2-1; d_gene: NA; v_gene: TRBV4-1; abundance: NA; CDR3nt: TGCGCCAGCAGCCAAGAGGGGCAGCAGTTCTTC; CDR3aa: CASSQEGQQFF